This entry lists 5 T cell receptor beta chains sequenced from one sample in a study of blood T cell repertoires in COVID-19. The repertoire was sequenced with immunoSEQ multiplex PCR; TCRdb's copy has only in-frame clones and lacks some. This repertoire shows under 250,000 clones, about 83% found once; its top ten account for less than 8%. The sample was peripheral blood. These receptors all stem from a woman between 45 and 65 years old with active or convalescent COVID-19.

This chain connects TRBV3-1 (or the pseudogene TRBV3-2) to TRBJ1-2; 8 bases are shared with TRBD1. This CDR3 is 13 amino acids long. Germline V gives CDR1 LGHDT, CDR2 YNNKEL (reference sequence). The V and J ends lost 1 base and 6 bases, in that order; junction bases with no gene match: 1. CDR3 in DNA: TGTGCCAGCAGCCAAGCGACAGGGGATGGCTACACCTTC. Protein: CASSQATGDGYTF.

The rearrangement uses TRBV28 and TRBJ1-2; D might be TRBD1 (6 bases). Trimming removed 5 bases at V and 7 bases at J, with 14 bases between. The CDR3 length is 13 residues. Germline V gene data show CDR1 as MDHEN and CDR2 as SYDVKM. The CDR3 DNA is TGTGCCAGCAGTGTGAACAGGGCGGGTGGCTACACCTTC. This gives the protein CASSVNRAGGYTF.

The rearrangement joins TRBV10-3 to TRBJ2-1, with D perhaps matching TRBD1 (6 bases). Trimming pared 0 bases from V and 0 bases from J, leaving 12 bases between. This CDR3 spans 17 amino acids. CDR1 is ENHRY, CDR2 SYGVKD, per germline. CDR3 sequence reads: CAISESRGSASYNEQFF. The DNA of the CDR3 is TGTGCCATCAGTGAGTCGAGGGGGTCGGCCTCCTACAATGAGCAGTTCTTC.

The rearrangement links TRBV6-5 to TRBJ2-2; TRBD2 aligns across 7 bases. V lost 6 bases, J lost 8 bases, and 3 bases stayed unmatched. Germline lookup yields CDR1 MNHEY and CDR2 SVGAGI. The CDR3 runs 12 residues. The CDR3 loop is CASSSSGGELFF. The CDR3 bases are TGTGCCAGCAGCAGTAGCGGGGGGGAGCTGTTTTTT.

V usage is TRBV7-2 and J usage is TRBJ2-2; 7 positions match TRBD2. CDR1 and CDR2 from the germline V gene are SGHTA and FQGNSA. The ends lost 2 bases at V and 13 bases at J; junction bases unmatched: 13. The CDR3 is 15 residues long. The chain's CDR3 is CASSLRALGAGVLFF. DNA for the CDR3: TGTGCCAGCAGCTTAAGGGCCCTTGGGGCGGGAGTGCTGTTTTTT.